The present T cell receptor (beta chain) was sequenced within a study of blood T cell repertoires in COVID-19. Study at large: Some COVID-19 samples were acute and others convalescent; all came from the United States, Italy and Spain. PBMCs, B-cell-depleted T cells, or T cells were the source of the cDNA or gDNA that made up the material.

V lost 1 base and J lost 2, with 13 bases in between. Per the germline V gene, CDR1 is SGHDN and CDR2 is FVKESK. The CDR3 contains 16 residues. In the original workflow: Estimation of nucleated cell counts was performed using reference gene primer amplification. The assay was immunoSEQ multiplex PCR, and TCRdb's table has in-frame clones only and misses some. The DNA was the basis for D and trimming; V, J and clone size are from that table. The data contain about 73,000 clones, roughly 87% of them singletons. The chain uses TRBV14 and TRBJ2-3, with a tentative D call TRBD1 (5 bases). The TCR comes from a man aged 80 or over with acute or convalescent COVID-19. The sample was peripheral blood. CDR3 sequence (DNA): TGTGCCAGCAGCCAAGGGCCTGGACACCTCACAGATACGCAGTATTTT. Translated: CASSQGPGHLTDTQYF. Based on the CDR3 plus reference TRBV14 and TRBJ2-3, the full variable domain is EAGVTQFPSHSVIEKGQTVTLRCDPISGHDNLYWYRRVMGKEIKFLLHFVKESKQDESGMPNNRFLAERTGGTYSTLKVQPAELEDSGVYFCASSQGPGHLTDTQYFGPGTRLTVL.